These T cell receptor beta chains were read from a single sample in a study of cytomegalovirus exposure and HLA in healthy donors. Only in-frame clones appear in the TCRdb table, and some are missing; sequencing was by immunoSEQ multiplex PCR. Counted here are approximately 100,000 clones, about 71% occurring once; the ten biggest clones make up about 0.8%. What was sequenced was PBMCs. The receptors were sampled from a boy aged 10-17 years in good health and CMV-seronegative. Both conserved end residues are part of each CDR3. The D gene is left open where the match is weak.

d_call,v_call,j_call,cdr3_aa
TRBD1,TRBV30,TRBJ1-2,CAWSDRVANYGYTF
NA,TRBV6-8,TRBJ1-1,CASRGRVQGTEAFF
TRBD1,TRBV6-4,TRBJ2-3,CASSATGDADTQYF
TRBD1,TRBV5-4,TRBJ2-6,CASSLGPGGSSGANVLTF
NA,TRBV4-2,TRBJ1-3,CASSQDGGAGNTIYF
TRBD2,TRBV2,TRBJ2-3,CASSESGGAFDTQYF
NA,TRBV30,TRBJ1-5,CAWSERFYQPQHF
TRBD1,TRBV5-4,TRBJ2-1,CASSHWTGTSNEQFF
TRBD2,TRBV28,TRBJ2-7,CASSSRASGGYEQYF
TRBD2,TRBV4-1,TRBJ2-1,CASSQDRLAGYNEQFF
TRBD1,TRBV7-6,TRBJ2-3,CASSPRQGADTQYF
TRBD2,TRBV10-3,TRBJ2-1,CAISEAGGWGQSYNEQFF
TRBD1,TRBV7-8,TRBJ1-2,CASSFDRDGYTF
TRBD1,TRBV30,TRBJ1-1,CAWTLTGNGEAFF
TRBD1,TRBV7-2,TRBJ1-1,CASSLSPDRFGTEAFF
TRBD2,TRBV30,TRBJ2-1,CAWSSGTSIVDEQFF
NA,TRBV20-1,TRBJ1-5,CSAKQGGDQHF
NA,TRBV27,TRBJ2-1,CASILTWTGYNEQFF
NA,TRBV9,TRBJ2-1,CASSVPRTEQFF
TRBD1,TRBV7-9,TRBJ2-2,CASSSQGAHPGELFF
NA,TRBV27,TRBJ2-7,CASSLVGSSYEQYF
NA,TRBV19,TRBJ2-3,CATMEGTAAPTQYF
TRBD1,TRBV4-1,TRBJ2-5,CASSRANTGGQETQYF
TRBD2,TRBV19,TRBJ2-7,CASSMGGYEQYF
NA,TRBV5-8,TRBJ1-5,CASSRGPNLNQPQHF
TRBD2,TRBV28,TRBJ2-7,CASTSSGSSYEQYF
TRBD1,TRBV4-1,TRBJ1-2,CASSLRGTGKLGYTF
NA,TRBV6-6,TRBJ2-7,CASSSRSEQYF
TRBD2,TRBV28,TRBJ2-6,CASSLQDSGRATGANVLTF
TRBD1,TRBV5-4,TRBJ2-5,CASSLADRPGVETQYF
NA,TRBV5-6,TRBJ1-2,CASSLVSGPWGEPGDGYTF
TRBD2,TRBV9,TRBJ2-1,CASSPPGRPYNEQFF
TRBD2,TRBV5-6,TRBJ2-1,CASSLAGGAGEQFF
NA,TRBV29-1,TRBJ2-7,CSVLKKSSYEQYF
NA,TRBV27,TRBJ1-1,CASSLLRNPRVFF
NA,TRBV18,TRBJ1-1,CASFPDRPRMNTEAFF
TRBD1,TRBV30,TRBJ1-6,CAWGQGNSPLHF
TRBD2,TRBV10-1,TRBJ2-2,CASTPGGTNTGELFF
NA,TRBV20-1,TRBJ1-4,CSARDDEKLFF
TRBD1,TRBV5-5,TRBJ1-1,CASSFTGGTEAFF
NA,TRBV4-1,TRBJ1-1,CASSRGAGVTEAFF
TRBD2,TRBV7-2,TRBJ2-2,CASSLVTSGGAGELFF
NA,TRBV30,TRBJ2-5,CAWSVRRGQETQYF
NA,TRBV5-1,TRBJ1-2,CASSTGFDYGYTF
NA,TRBV5-1,TRBJ2-7,CASSFYSRAYEQYF
NA,TRBV4-2,TRBJ2-1,CASSQDGGLYNEQFF
TRBD1,TRBV6-1,TRBJ1-1,CASRGTGSVGTEAFF
TRBD1,TRBV28,TRBJ1-2,CASTLDRGRGYTF
NA,TRBV6-5,TRBJ1-3,CASSYSRTAAGNTIYF
TRBD1,TRBV7-9,TRBJ2-7,CASSFLQGAINEQYF
NA,TRBV6-6,TRBJ1-1,CASSQLTGSFTEAFF
TRBD1,TRBV2,TRBJ2-7,CASSAFGGQGASYEQYF
NA,TRBV27,TRBJ1-1,CASSLWAMEWAGLVNTEAFF
NA,TRBV6-5,TRBJ1-1,CASSSSPSNTEAFF
NA,TRBV27,TRBJ1-5,CASSLNYRANQPQHF
NA,TRBV4-1,TRBJ1-4,CASSQGLTGGLNEKLFF
TRBD1,TRBV15,TRBJ1-4,CATGTGGNEKLFF
NA,TRBV5-8,TRBJ2-4,CASPRVVKNIQYF